This T cell receptor beta chain appears in the sequencing data of a study of blood T cell repertoires in COVID-19. Sequencing was performed with immunoSEQ multiplex PCR; in TCRdb, only in-frame clones are kept and a portion is missing. Seen here are some 150,000 clones, roughly 86% observed once, and the top ten hold just under 0.95%. The V segment lost 4 bases and the J segment 2 bases; nucleotides outside the gene matches: 8. This CDR3 has 18 residues. Per germline, CDR1 KGHDR and CDR2 SFDVKD. Sample: peripheral blood. This sequence originates from a woman aged 45-59 years with acute or convalescent COVID-19. The rearrangement links TRBV24-1 to TRBJ2-3; 13 bases match TRBD2. CDR3 sequence reads: CATSDFGLAGALTDTQYF. The CDR3 DNA reads TGTGCCACCAGTGACTTTGGACTAGCGGGGGCCCTCACAGATACGCAGTATTTT.